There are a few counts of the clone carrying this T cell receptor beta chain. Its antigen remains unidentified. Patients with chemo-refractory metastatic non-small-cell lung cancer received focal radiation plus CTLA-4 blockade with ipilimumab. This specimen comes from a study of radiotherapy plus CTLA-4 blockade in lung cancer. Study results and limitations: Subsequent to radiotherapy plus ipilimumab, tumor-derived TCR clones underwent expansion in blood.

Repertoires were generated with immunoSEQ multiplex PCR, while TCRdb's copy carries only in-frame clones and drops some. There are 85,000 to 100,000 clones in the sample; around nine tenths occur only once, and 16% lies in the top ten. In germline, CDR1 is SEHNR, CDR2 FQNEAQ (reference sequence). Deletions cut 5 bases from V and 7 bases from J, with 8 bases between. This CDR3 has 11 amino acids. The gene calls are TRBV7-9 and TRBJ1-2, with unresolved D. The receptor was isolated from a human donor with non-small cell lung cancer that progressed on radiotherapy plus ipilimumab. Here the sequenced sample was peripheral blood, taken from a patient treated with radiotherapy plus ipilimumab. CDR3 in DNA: TGTGCCAGCAGCCGATCGGCTGGCTACACCTTC. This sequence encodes CASSRSAGYTF. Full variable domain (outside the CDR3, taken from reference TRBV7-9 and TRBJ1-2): DTGVSQNPRHKITKRGQNVTFRCDPISEHNRLYWYRQTLGQGPEFLTYFQNEAQLEKSRLLSDRFSAERPKGSFSTLEIQRTEQGDSAMYLCASSRSAGYTFGSGTRLTVV.